These T cell receptor beta chains were read from a single sample in a study of T cell responses to AZD1222 COVID-19 vaccine. Only in-frame clones appear in the TCRdb table, and some are missing; sequencing was by immunoSEQ multiplex PCR. Among 95,000 to 150,000 clones listed, about 88% were seen once. The source was peripheral blood, collected on day 0 of AZD1222 vaccination. The source of these receptors is an adult in good health. CDR3s include the opening cysteine and the closing phenylalanine or tryptophan. A D gene is named only where the DNA matches it firmly. Clone size is not always given. Where it is, it says once, few, many or a class for expanded clones.

clone size: few; J gene: TRBJ1-6; V gene: TRBV7-9; D gene: NA; CDR3 DNA: TGTGCCAGCAGCAAGCTCGGAGAGAATAATTCACCCCTCCACTTT; CDR3 protein: CASSKLGENNSPLHF
clone size: NA; J gene: TRBJ2-1; V gene: TRBV3-1/TRBV3-2; D gene: NA; CDR3 DNA: TGTGCCAGCAGCCTTATCAATGAGCAGTTCTTC; CDR3 protein: CASSLINEQFF
clone size: NA; J gene: TRBJ2-3; V gene: TRBV7-8; D gene: NA; CDR3 DNA: TGTGCCAGCAGCCACGTCTTAGATACGCAGTATTTT; CDR3 protein: CASSHVLDTQYF
clone size: NA; J gene: TRBJ2-7; V gene: TRBV5-1; D gene: TRBD1; CDR3 DNA: TGCGCCAGCAGCGGGACAGGGGCGTACTACGAGCAGTACTTC; CDR3 protein: CASSGTGAYYEQYF
clone size: NA; J gene: TRBJ2-7; V gene: TRBV7-8; D gene: TRBD2; CDR3 DNA: TGTGCCAGCAGCTTAGCGTGGGCGGGAGGGTACGAGCAGTACTTC; CDR3 protein: CASSLAWAGGYEQYF
clone size: NA; J gene: TRBJ1-1; V gene: TRBV5-1; D gene: NA; CDR3 DNA: TGCGCCAGCAGCCCCGAGTGGGGAGGGAACACTGAAGCTTTCTTT; CDR3 protein: CASSPEWGGNTEAFF
clone size: NA; J gene: TRBJ2-7; V gene: TRBV2; D gene: NA; CDR3 DNA: TGTGCCAGCAGCGGGACCTACGAGCAGTACTTC; CDR3 protein: CASSGTYEQYF
clone size: NA; J gene: TRBJ2-1; V gene: TRBV27; D gene: TRBD2; CDR3 DNA: TGTGCCAGCAGGGTAGGACTAGCGGGGGACTACAATGAGCAGTTCTTC; CDR3 protein: CASRVGLAGDYNEQFF
clone size: NA; J gene: TRBJ2-7; V gene: TRBV3-1/TRBV3-2; D gene: NA; CDR3 DNA: TGTGCCAGCAGCCAATTTAACGGTGTATACGAGCAGTACTTC; CDR3 protein: CASSQFNGVYEQYF
clone size: NA; J gene: TRBJ2-7; V gene: TRBV18; D gene: NA; CDR3 DNA: TGTGCCAGCTCACCGGGCAGGTTGGGTTACGAGCAGTACTTC; CDR3 protein: CASSPGRLGYEQYF
clone size: NA; J gene: TRBJ2-5; V gene: TRBV9; D gene: NA; CDR3 DNA: TGTGCCAGCAGCGTAGGGCTGGCATCCCAAGAGACCCAGTACTTC; CDR3 protein: CASSVGLASQETQYF
clone size: NA; J gene: TRBJ1-4; V gene: TRBV29-1; D gene: NA; CDR3 DNA: TGCAGCGTTGGGTGGGGGAGAAGTGAAAAACTGTTTTTT; CDR3 protein: CSVGWGRSEKLFF
clone size: NA; J gene: TRBJ2-3; V gene: TRBV5-5; D gene: TRBD2; CDR3 DNA: TGTGCCAGCAGCTTGGTTACTAGCGGGAGAGGGCCAGATACGCAGTATTTT; CDR3 protein: CASSLVTSGRGPDTQYF
clone size: NA; J gene: TRBJ2-7; V gene: TRBV30; D gene: NA; CDR3 DNA: TGTGCCTGGAGGCTTCCAGGCCGCGAGCAGTACTTC; CDR3 protein: CAWRLPGREQYF
clone size: NA; J gene: TRBJ2-5; V gene: TRBV28; D gene: NA; CDR3 DNA: TGTGCCAGCAATAACGTTCTGTACCAAGAGACCCAGTACTTC; CDR3 protein: CASNNVLYQETQYF
clone size: NA; J gene: TRBJ2-7; V gene: TRBV6-5; D gene: TRBD1; CDR3 DNA: TGTGCCAGCAGACAGGGGGCGTACGAGCAGTACTTC; CDR3 protein: CASRQGAYEQYF